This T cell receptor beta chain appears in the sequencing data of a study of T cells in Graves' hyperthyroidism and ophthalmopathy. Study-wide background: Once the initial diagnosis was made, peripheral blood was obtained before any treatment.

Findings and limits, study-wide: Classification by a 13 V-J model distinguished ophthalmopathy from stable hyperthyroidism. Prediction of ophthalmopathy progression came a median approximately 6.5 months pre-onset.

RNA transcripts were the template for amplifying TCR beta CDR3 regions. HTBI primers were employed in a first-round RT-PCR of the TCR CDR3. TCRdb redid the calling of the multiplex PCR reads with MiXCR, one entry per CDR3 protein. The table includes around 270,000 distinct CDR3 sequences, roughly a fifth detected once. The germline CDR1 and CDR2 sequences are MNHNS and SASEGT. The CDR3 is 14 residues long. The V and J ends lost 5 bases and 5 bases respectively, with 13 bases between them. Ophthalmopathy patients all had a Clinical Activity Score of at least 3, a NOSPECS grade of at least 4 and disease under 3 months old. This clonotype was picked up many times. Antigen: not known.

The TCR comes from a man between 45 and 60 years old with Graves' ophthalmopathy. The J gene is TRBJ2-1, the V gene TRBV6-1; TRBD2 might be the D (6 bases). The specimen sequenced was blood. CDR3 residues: CASSLATSHNEQFF. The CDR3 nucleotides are TGTGCCAGCAGTCTAGCGACGTCTCACAATGAGCAGTTCTTC.